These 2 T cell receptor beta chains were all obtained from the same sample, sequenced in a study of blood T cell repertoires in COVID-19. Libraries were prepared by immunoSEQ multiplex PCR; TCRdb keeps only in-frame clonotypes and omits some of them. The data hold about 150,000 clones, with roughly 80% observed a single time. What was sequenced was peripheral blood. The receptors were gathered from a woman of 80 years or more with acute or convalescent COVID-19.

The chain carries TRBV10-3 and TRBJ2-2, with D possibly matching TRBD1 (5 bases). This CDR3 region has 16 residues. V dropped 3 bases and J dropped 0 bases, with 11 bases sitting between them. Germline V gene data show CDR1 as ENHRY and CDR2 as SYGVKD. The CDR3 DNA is TGTGCCATCAGTGAAACAGGTGCCTCGAACACCGGGGAGCTGTTTTTT. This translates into CAISETGASNTGELFF.

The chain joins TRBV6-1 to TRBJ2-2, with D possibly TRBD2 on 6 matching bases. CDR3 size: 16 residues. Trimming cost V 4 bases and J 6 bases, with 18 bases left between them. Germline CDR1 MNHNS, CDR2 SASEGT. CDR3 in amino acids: CASSGETRSGAGELFF. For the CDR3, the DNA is TGTGCCAGCAGTGGAGAGACTAGGTCCGGCGCCGGGGAGCTGTTTTTT.